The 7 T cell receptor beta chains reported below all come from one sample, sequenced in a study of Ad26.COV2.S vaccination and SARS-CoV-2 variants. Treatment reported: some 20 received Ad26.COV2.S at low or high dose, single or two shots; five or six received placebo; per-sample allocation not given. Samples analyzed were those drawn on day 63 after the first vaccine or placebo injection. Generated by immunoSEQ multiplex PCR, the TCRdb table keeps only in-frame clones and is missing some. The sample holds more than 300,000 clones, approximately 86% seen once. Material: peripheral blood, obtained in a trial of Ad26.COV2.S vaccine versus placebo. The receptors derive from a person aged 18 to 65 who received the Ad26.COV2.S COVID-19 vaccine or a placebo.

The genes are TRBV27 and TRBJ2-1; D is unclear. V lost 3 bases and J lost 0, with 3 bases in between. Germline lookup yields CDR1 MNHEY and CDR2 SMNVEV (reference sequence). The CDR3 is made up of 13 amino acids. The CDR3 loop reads CASSLASYNEQFF. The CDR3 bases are TGTGCCAGCAGTTTGGCCTCCTACAATGAGCAGTTCTTC.

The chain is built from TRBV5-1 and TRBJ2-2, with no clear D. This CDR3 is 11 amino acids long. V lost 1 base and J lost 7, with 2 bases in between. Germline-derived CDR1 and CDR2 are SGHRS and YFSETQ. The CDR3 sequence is CASSLNGELFF. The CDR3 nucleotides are TGCGCCAGCAGCTTGAACGGGGAGCTGTTTTTT.

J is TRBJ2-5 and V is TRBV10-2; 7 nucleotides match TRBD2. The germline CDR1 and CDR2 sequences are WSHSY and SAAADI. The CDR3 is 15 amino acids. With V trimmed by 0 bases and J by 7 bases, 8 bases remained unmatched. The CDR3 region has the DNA TGCGCCAGCAGTGAGTCCGCCCTAGCGGCCAGGACCCAGTACTTC. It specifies CASSESALAARTQYF.

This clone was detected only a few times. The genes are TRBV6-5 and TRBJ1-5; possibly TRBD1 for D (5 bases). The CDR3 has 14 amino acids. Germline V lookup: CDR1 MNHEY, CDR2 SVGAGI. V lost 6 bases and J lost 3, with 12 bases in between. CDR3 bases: TGTGCCAGCAGGCAGGCAGGGTCCAATCAGCCCCAGCATTTT. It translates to CASRQAGSNQPQHF.

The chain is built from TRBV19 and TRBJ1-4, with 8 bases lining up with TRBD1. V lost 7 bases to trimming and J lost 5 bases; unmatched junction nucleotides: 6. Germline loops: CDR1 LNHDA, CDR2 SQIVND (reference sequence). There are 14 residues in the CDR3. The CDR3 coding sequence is TGTGCCAGTACTGTACAGGGGGGCAATGAAAAACTGTTTTTT. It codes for CASTVQGGNEKLFF.

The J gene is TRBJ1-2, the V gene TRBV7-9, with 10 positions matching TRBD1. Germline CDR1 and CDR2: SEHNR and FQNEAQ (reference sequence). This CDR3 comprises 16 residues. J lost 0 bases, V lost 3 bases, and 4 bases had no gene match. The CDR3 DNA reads TGTGCCAGCAGCTTGACAGGGGGCCCAGCTAACTATGGCTACACCTTC. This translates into CASSLTGGPANYGYTF. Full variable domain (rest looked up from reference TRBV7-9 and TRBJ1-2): DTGVSQNPRHKITKRGQNVTFRCDPISEHNRLYWYRQTLGQGPEFLTYFQNEAQLEKSRLLSDRFSAERPKGSFSTLEIQRTEQGDSAMYLCASSLTGGPANYGYTFGSGTRLTVV.

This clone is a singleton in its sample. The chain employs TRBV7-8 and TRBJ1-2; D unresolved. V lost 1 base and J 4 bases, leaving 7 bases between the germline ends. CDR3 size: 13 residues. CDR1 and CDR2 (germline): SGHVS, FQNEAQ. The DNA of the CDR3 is TGTGCCAGCAGCTTAGTTTCGAGCTATGGCTACACCTTC. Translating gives CASSLVSSYGYTF. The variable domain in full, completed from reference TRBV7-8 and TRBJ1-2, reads GAGVSQSPRYKVAKRGQDVALRCDPISGHVSLFWYQQALGQGPEFLTYFQNEAQLDKSGLPSDRFFAERPEGSVSTLKIQRTQQEDSAVYLCASSLVSSYGYTFGSGTRLTVV.